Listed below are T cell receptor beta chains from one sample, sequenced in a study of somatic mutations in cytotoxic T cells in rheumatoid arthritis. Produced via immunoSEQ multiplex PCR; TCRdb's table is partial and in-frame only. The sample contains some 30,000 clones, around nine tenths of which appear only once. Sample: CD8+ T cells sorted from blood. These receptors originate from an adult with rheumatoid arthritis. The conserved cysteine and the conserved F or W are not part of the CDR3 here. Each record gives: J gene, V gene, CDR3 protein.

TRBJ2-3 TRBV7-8 ASSWLAGGPQFYDTQY
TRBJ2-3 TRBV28 ASSSLSGASIRTDTQY
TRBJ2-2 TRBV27 ASKADNTGELF
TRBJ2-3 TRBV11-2 ASSLNRDRETDTQY
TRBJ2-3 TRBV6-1 ASSSTDTQY
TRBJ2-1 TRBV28 ASRSSGGAGRNEQF
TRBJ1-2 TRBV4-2 ASSPWTGTGYT
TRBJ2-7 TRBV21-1 ASSPLDGYEQY
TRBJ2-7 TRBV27 ASSLSSGGYEQY
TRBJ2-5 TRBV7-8 ASSSLTSGGSQETQY
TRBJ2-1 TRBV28 ASRTSGVYNEQF
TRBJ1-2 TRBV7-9 ASSHGQGTPNYGYT
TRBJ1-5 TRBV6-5 ASSQPGQPQH
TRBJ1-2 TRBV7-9 ASSLTTGAYGYT
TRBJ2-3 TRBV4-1 ASSQVTSTDTQY
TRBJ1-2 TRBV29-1 SVPSMTYGYT
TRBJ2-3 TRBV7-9 ASSPPGSLEDTQY
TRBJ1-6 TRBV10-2 ASSGEGDSPLH
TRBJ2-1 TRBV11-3 ASSLEGNDEQF
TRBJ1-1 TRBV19 ASSMNSLNTEAF
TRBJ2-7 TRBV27 ASSPAGSYSYEQY
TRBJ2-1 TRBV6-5 ASSYGIAGGEDEQF
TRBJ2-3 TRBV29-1 SVEGGPRTDTQY
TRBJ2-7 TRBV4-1 ASSQGAQLSYEQY
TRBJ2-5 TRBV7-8 ASSYQETQY
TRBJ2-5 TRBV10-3 AISESGVQETQY
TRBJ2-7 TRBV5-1 ASSPGSGGVVDEQY